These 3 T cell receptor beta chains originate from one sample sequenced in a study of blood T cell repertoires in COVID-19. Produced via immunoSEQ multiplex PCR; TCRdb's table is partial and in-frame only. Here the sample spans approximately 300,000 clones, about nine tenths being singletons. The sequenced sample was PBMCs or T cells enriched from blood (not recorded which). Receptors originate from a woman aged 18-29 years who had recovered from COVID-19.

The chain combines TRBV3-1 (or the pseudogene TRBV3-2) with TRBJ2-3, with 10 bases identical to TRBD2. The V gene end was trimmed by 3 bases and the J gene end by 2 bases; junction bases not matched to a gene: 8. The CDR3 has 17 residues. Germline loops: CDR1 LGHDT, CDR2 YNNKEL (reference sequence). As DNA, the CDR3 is TGTGCCAGCAGCCAGGCAGGGAGCGGGGGGGTCACAGATACGCAGTATTTT. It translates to CASSQAGSGGVTDTQYF.

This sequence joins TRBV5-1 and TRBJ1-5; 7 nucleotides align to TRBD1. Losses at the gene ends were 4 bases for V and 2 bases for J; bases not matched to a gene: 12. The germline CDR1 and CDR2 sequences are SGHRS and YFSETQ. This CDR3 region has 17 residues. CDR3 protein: CASSLRDSHTGNQPQHF. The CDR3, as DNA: TGCGCCAGCAGCCTCCGGGACAGTCATACGGGCAATCAGCCCCAGCATTTT. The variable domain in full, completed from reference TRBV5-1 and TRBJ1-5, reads KAGVTQTPRYLIKTRGQQVTLSCSPISGHRSVSWYQQTPGQGLQFLFEYFSETQRNKGNFPGRFSGRQFSNSRSEMNVSTLELGDSALYLCASSLRDSHTGNQPQHFGDGTRLSIL.

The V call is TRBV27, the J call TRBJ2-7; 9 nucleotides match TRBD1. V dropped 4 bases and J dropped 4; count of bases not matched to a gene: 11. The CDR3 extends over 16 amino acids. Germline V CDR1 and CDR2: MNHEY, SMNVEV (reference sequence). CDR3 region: CASSSNPGQGEYEQYF. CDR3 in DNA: TGTGCCAGCAGTTCCAACCCGGGACAGGGCGAATACGAGCAGTACTTC.